The 23 T cell receptor beta chains listed next were all sequenced from one sample in a study of T cell repertoires in cytomegalovirus infection. TCRdb re-derived calls from the reads in MiXCR, one entry per CDR3 protein. The sample includes a few hundred thousand distinct CDR3 sequences, around 20% of them seen just once. These receptors' antigens are unknown. Sequencing used cultured PBMCs, obtained from culture after CMV antigen stimulation. The receptors were gathered from a human donor in good health (CMV status not recorded). Some clones in this sample may be carry-over from other donors' samples.

This clonotype was seen a handful of times. This chain uses TRBV27 with TRBJ2-1; D call uncertain. CDR3 length equals 15 residues. CDR1 is MNHEY and CDR2 is SMNVEV in the germline V gene (reference sequence). V was pared by 1 base and J by 0 bases, with 7 bases between. CDR3 DNA sequence: TGTGCCAGCAGTTTATTTGCGAGCTCCTACAATGAGCAGTTCTTC. Its translation is CASSLFASSYNEQFF.

This clonotype was counted at least ten times. The gene calls are TRBV7-2 and TRBJ2-1; possible D gene TRBD1, 6 bases. Germline lookup yields CDR1 SGHTA and CDR2 FQGNSA. Trimming removed 1 base at V and 3 bases at J, with 10 bases between. The CDR3 runs to 15 residues. CDR3 nucleotide sequence: TGTGCCAGCAGCTTAGATAGGGGGATCTACAATGAGCAGTTCTTC. The encoded protein is CASSLDRGIYNEQFF.

The rearrangement joins TRBV7-9 to TRBJ1-1; D is ambiguous. The germline CDR1 and CDR2 sequences are SEHNR and FQNEAQ (reference sequence). The V and J ends lost 5 bases and 5 bases respectively, with 12 bases between them. CDR3 length: 13 residues. In DNA form, the CDR3 reads TGTGCCAGCAGCCCGCCCTCGGGGACTGAAGCTTTCTTT. This sequence encodes CASSPPSGTEAFF.

This clonotype has ten or more counts. The gene calls are TRBV7-2 and TRBJ2-1, with TRBD2 matching 8 bases. This CDR3 has 14 amino acids. The junction had 2 bases not matched to a gene; V was cut back by 5 bases and J by 2 bases. Germline CDR1 and CDR2: SGHTA and FQGNSA. CDR3 in DNA: TGTGCCAGCAGCCGGGGGGGAACCTACAATGAGCAGTTCTTC. It translates to CASSRGGTYNEQFF.

V and J are TRBV20-1 and TRBJ1-6; D perhaps matches TRBD1 (6 bases). V was clipped by 1 base and J by 7 bases, with 14 bases between them. Germline CDR1 and CDR2: DFQATT and SNEGSKA (reference sequence). The length of the CDR3 is 15 residues. The CDR3 DNA follows: TGCAGTGCTAGAGTAAACGGGGGCGCAAATTCACCCCTCCACTTT. Protein product: CSARVNGGANSPLHF.

This clonotype turned up a few times. J is TRBJ2-1 and V is TRBV7-2; D might be TRBD2 (6 bases). Trimming removed 1 base from V and 3 bases from J, with 10 bases in between. Germline V gives CDR1 SGHTA, CDR2 FQGNSA. The CDR3 contains 15 residues. CDR3 protein: CASSLGPGDYNEQFF. The CDR3 DNA sequence: TGTGCCAGCAGCTTAGGCCCGGGAGACTACAATGAGCAGTTCTTC.

This clonotype was observed a handful of times. The rearrangement links TRBV29-1 to TRBJ1-1; D call uncertain. Germline V gene lookup returns CDR1 SQVTM and CDR2 ANQGSEA. V lost 3 bases, J lost 0 bases, and 2 bases lay in between. The CDR3 loop spans 11 amino acids. The CDR3 sequence: CSVDVNTEAFF. In nucleotides, the CDR3 is TGCAGCGTTGACGTGAACACTGAAGCTTTCTTT.

V is TRBV27 and J is TRBJ1-3; tentative D call: TRBD1 (5 bases). Germline CDR1 is MNHEY and CDR2 is SMNVEV (reference sequence). CDR3 length: 16 amino acids. V gave up 2 bases and J gave up 0 bases, with 11 bases separating them. In DNA form, the CDR3 reads TGTGCCAGCAGTTTAGACCGACAGAGCTCTGGAAACACCATATATTTT. Residues: CASSLDRQSSGNTIYF.

This clonotype was seen only a few times. The V call is TRBV10-3, the J call TRBJ2-5; TRBD1 might be the D (5 bases). CDR1 ENHRY and CDR2 SYGVKD come from the germline V gene. The CDR3 totals 14 residues. The ends were cut back, 3 bases at V and 7 bases at J, with 15 bases in the middle. Written as DNA, the CDR3 is TGTGCCATCAGTGATCTGGCGGTCCAGGGGACCCAGTACTTC. Encoded protein: CAISDLAVQGTQYF.

In its sample, this clonotype was seen many times. DNA of the CDR3: TGTGCCAGCAGCTTAGAAAGCGGAGCCTCCTACGAGCAGTACTTC. It yields the protein CASSLESGASYEQYF. The chain joins TRBV7-6 to TRBJ2-7; TRBD2 might be the D (5 bases). Germline lookup yields CDR1 SGHVS and CDR2 FNYEAQ. V was trimmed by 1 base and J by 0 bases, leaving 10 bases between them. The CDR3 is 15 amino acids. The full variable domain, with the rest looked up from reference TRBV7-6 and TRBJ2-7, is GAGVSQSPRYKVTKRGQDVALRCDPISGHVSLYWYRQALGQGPEFLTYFNYEAQQDKSGLPNDRFSAERPEGSISTLTIQRTEQRDSAMYRCASSLESGASYEQYFGPGTRLTVT.

A word on this clonotype: The junction departs from the called germline gene at one end, perhaps through a read error. The chain carries TRBV9 and TRBJ2-7, with 7 bases matching TRBD1. Germline V CDR1 and CDR2: SGDLS, YYNGEE. The CDR3 runs to 14 residues. Written as DNA, the CDR3 is TGTGCCAGCAGCACAACAGGGGTAAATAACGAGAAGTACTTC. It translates to CASSTTGVNNEKYF.

The CDR3 region is CASSPAGRDTDTQYF. In DNA, the CDR3 is TGTGCCAGCAGTCCAGCGGGCAGGGACACAGATACGCAGTATTTT. The chain recombines TRBV5-4 with TRBJ2-3, with D maybe TRBD2 (6 bases). V was clipped by 5 bases and J by 2 bases, with 15 bases between them. The CDR3 is made up of 15 amino acids. Per germline, CDR1 SGHNT and CDR2 YYREEE (reference sequence). Full variable domain (rest looked up from reference TRBV5-4 and TRBJ2-3): ETGVTQSPTHLIKTRGQQVTLRCSSQSGHNTVSWYQQALGQGPQFIFQYYREEENGRGNFPPRFSGLQFPNYSSELNVNALELDDSALYLCASSPAGRDTDTQYFGPGTRLTVL.

The V call is TRBV7-2, the J call TRBJ1-5, with D unresolved. This CDR3 is built from 14 residues. Trimming took 0 bases from V and 3 from J, leaving 6 bases between them. Per germline, CDR1 SGHTA and CDR2 FQGNSA. CDR3 sequence (DNA): TGTGCCAGCAGCTTAGCTCTAAACAATCAGCCCCAGCATTTT. As protein: CASSLALNNQPQHF.

This clonotype was seen ten or more times. The chain is built from TRBV7-2 and TRBJ1-6; D is unresolved. CDR1 SGHTA and CDR2 FQGNSA come from the germline V gene. The CDR3 is made up of 15 amino acids. Trimming pared 2 bases from V and 8 bases from J, leaving 13 bases between. The CDR3 loop is CASSLTQAGYSPLHF. DNA of the CDR3: TGTGCCAGCAGCTTAACTCAAGCGGGATATTCACCCCTCCACTTT.

A few counts support this clonotype. This rearrangement joins TRBV7-2 to TRBJ1-4; 8 nucleotides align to TRBD1. CDR1 is SGHTA and CDR2 is FQGNSA in the germline V gene. V lost 5 bases to trimming and J lost 4 bases; unmatched junction nucleotides: 9. The CDR3 runs to 16 residues. The DNA of the CDR3 is TGTGCCAGCAGCCGCCCGGGGGACAGGCGTAATGAAAAACTGTTTTTT. As protein: CASSRPGDRRNEKLFF.

The V gene is TRBV12-3 or TRBV12-4, the J gene TRBJ1-3; tentative D call: TRBD1 (6 bases). The CDR3 length is 14 residues. Between the trimmed V and J ends, which lost 6 bases and 2 bases, there was a span of 11 bases. CDR3: CASRRGGPGNTIYF. In nucleotides, the CDR3 is TGTGCCAGCAGACGCGGGGGCCCTGGAAACACCATATATTTT.

There are a few counts of this clonotype. This chain links TRBV27 with TRBJ1-4; D ambiguous. This CDR3 region has 14 residues. Germline V gene sequence: CDR1 MNHEY, CDR2 SMNVEV (reference sequence). With 0 bases removed from V and 3 bases from J, the gap between germline ends came to 5 bases. The CDR3 region has the DNA TGTGCCAGCAGTTTATCAGGGCCTAATGAAAAACTGTTTTTT. This gives the protein CASSLSGPNEKLFF.

This clonotype appeared a few times. This chain uses TRBV6-6 with TRBJ2-7, with no clear D. The germline gives CDR1 MNHNY, CDR2 SVGAGI (reference sequence). V lost 5 bases and J lost 3, with 17 bases in between. The CDR3 is 15 amino acids. CDR3 residues: CASSAPRRSFYEQYF. DNA of the CDR3: TGTGCCAGCAGTGCACCCCGGCGATCCTTCTACGAGCAGTACTTC.

The chain uses TRBV20-1 and TRBJ1-2, with D uncertain. Germline V lookup: CDR1 DFQATT, CDR2 SNEGSKA (reference sequence). V was cut by 7 bases and J by 8 bases, with 14 bases left in between. This CDR3 is 11 amino acids long. The CDR3 nucleotides read TGCAGTGGGGTAGGCCAGTCGGGCTACACCTTC. Protein product: CSGVGQSGYTF.

This clonotype was counted a few times. CDR3 DNA sequence: TGTGCCAGCGGGGGCGGGGCAGGGACACGGCCCCAGCATTTT. Translation gives CASGGGAGTRPQHF. The chain employs TRBV6-1 and TRBJ1-5, with D perhaps matching TRBD1 (6 bases). Trimming removed 8 bases at V and 9 bases at J, with 20 bases between. Germline assignment: CDR1 MNHNS and CDR2 SASEGT. The CDR3 length is 14 residues.

This chain uses TRBV24-1 with TRBJ2-3; D uncertain. This CDR3 spans 14 amino acids. V was pared by 1 base and J by 3 bases, with 7 bases between. Germline V lookup: CDR1 KGHDR, CDR2 SFDVKD. Here the CDR3 reads CATSDFSQTDTQYF. CDR3 in DNA: TGTGCCACCAGTGATTTTTCGCAGACAGATACGCAGTATTTT.

V and J are TRBV20-1 and TRBJ2-5; 7 bases are a match to TRBD1. CDR3 length: 15 residues. V lost 0 bases and J lost 2; bases outside the gene matches: 6. The germline V gene has CDR1 DFQATT and CDR2 SNEGSKA (reference sequence). The CDR3 sequence: CSAREPRGLQETQYF. CDR3 nucleotides: TGCAGTGCTAGAGAACCGAGGGGGCTTCAAGAGACCCAGTACTTC.

This clonotype was detected ten times or more. The chain carries TRBV7-2 and TRBJ2-3, with 9 bases matching TRBD2. Germline loops: CDR1 SGHTA, CDR2 FQGNSA. With 1 base clipped from V and 0 bases from J, the junction kept 2 bases outside the gene matches. The CDR3 sequence is 16 residues long. Here the CDR3 DNA reads TGTGCCAGCAGCTTAGAAGCGGGAGGCAGCACAGATACGCAGTATTTT. It encodes CASSLEAGGSTDTQYF.